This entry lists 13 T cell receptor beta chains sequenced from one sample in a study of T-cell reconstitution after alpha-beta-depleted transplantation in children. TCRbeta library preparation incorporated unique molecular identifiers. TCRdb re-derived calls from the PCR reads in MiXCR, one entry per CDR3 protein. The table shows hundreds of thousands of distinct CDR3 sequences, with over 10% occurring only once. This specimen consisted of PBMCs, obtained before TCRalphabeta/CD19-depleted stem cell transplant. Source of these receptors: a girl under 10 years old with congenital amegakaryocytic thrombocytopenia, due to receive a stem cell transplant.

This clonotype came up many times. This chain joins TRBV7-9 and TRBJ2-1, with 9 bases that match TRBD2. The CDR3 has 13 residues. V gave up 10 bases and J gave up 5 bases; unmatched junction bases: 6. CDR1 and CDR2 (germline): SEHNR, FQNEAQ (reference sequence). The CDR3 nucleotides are TGTGCCATCCGCGGGAGGGTGGACAATGAGCAGTTCTTC. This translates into CAIRGRVDNEQFF.

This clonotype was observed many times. The CDR3 DNA is TGTGCCAGCAGCTTAGTTGCTAGCGGCACAGATACGCAGTATTTT. Its translation: CASSLVASGTDTQYF. The V gene is TRBV7-9, the J gene TRBJ2-3; perhaps TRBD2 as D (6 bases). Trimming removed 1 base from V and 1 base from J, with 9 bases in between. The germline gives CDR1 SEHNR, CDR2 FQNEAQ (reference sequence). The CDR3 covers 15 residues.

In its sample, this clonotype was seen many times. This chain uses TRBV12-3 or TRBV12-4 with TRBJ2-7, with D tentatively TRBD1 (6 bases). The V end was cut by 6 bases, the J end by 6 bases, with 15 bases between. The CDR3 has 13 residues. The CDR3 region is CASRSTGFREQYF. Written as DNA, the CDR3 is TGTGCCAGCAGATCGACAGGTTTCCGCGAGCAGTACTTC.

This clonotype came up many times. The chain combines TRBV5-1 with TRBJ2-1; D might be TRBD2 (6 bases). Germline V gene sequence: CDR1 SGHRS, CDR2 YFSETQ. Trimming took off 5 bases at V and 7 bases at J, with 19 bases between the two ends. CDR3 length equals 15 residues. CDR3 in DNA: TGCGCCAGCAGGATTGCGGGATCGGCGTTGAATGAGCAGTTCTTC. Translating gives CASRIAGSALNEQFF. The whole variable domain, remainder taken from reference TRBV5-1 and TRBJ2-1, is KAGVTQTPRYLIKTRGQQVTLSCSPISGHRSVSWYQQTPGQGLQFLFEYFSETQRNKGNFPGRFSGRQFSNSRSEMNVSTLELGDSALYLCASRIAGSALNEQFFGPGTRLTVL.

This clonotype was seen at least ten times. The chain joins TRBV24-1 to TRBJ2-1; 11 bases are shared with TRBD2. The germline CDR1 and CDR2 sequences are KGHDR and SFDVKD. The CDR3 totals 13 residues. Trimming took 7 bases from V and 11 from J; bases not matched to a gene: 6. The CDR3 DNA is TGTGCCACCAGACATGAGACTAGCGGGAAGCAGTTCTTC. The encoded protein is CATRHETSGKQFF.

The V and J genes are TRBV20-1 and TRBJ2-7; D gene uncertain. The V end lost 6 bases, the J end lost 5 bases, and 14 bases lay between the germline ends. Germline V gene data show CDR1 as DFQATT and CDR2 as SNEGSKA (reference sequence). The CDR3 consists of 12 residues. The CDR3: CSAPPSGNEQYF. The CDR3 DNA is TGCAGTGCCCCTCCCAGTGGCAACGAGCAGTACTTC.

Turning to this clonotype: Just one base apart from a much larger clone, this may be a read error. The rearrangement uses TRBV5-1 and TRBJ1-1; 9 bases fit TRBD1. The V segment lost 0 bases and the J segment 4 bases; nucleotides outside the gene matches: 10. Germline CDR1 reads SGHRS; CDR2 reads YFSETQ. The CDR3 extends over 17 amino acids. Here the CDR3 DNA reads TGCGCCAGCAGCTTGGGGGGAACAGGGGGCTTGAGCACTGAAGCTTTCTTT. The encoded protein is CASSLGGTGGLSTEAFF.

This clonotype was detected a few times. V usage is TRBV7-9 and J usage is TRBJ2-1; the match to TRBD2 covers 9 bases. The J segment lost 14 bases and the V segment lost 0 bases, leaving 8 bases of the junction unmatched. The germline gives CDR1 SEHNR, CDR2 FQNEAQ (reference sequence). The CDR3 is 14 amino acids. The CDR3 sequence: CASSLAAAGGSEFF. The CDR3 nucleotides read TGTGCCAGCAGCTTAGCGGCAGCGGGAGGAAGTGAGTTCTTC.

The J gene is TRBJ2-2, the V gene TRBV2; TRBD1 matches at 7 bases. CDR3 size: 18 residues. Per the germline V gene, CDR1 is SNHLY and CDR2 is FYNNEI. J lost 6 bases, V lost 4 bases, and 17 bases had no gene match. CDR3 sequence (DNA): TGTGCCAGCAGTGGAGACAGGGTCAAGTTCTCCCGAGCCGGGGAGCTGTTTTTT. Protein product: CASSGDRVKFSRAGELFF.

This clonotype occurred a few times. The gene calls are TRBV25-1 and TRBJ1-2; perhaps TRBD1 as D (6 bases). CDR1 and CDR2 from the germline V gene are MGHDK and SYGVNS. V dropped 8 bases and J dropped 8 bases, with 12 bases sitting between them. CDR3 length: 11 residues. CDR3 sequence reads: CASQGPVGYTF. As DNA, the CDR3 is TGTGCCAGCCAGGGGCCCGTGGGCTACACCTTC.

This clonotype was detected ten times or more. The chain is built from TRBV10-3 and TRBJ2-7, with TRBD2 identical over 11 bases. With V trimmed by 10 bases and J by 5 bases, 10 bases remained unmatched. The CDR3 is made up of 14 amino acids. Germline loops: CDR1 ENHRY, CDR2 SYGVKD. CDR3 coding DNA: TGTGCCACGCTACGGACTAGCGGGTTCCACGAGCAGTACTTC. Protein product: CATLRTSGFHEQYF.

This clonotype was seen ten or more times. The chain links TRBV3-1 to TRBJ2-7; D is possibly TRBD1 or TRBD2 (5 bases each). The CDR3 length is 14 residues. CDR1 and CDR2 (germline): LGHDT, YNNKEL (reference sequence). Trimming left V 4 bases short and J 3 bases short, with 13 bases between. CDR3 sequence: CASSPGPGNYEQYF. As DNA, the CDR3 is TGTGCCAGCAGCCCGGGACCAGGTAACTACGAGCAGTACTTC.

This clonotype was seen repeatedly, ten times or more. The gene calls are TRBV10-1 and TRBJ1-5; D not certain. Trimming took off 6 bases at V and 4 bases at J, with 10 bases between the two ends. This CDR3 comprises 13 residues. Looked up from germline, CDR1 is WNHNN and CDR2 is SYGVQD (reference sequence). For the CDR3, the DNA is TGCGCCAGCAGCGGTACGTTGAATCAGCCCCAGCATTTT. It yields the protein CASSGTLNQPQHF.